These 3 T cell receptor beta chains came from one sample sequenced in a study of blood T cell repertoires in COVID-19. Some clones are missing from TCRdb's copy, which holds only in-frame ones; the method was immunoSEQ multiplex PCR. The sample has some 230,000 clones; about 80% are singletons. Input material: peripheral blood. These receptors were collected from a woman in her 30s who had recovered from COVID-19.

This clone occurred once. The chain employs TRBV7-9 and TRBJ1-4; a weak D match, TRBD1 (6 bases). The CDR3 covers 16 residues. V shed 4 bases and J shed 14 bases, with 26 bases lying between them. Germline V gene data show CDR1 as SEHNR and CDR2 as FQNEAQ (reference sequence). This CDR3 reads CASSSPGHAFKNGLFF. CDR3 sequence (DNA): TGTGCCAGCAGCTCCCCGGGACACGCGTTCAAGAATGGTCTGTTTTTT.

This chain joins TRBV19 and TRBJ2-7; a weak D match, TRBD2 (6 bases). Germline V gene sequence: CDR1 LNHDA, CDR2 SQIVND (reference sequence). V was cut by 5 bases and J by 3 bases, with 14 bases left in between. The CDR3 has 14 residues. CDR3 amino acids: CASSFTSGVYEQYF. The CDR3 nucleotides read TGTGCCAGTAGTTTCACCTCGGGAGTCTACGAGCAGTACTTC. Full variable domain (outside the CDR3, taken from reference TRBV19 and TRBJ2-7): DGGITQSPKYLFRKEGQNVTLSCEQNLNHDAMYWYRQDPGQGLRLIYYSQIVNDFQKGDIAEGYSVSREKKESFPLTVTSAQKNPTAFYLCASSFTSGVYEQYFGPGTRLTVT.

This clone was seen only a few times. The chain has TRBV19 and TRBJ2-2, with TRBD1 matching over 7 bases. Germline CDR1 is LNHDA and CDR2 is SQIVND (reference sequence). This CDR3 contains 13 residues. V was pared by 10 bases and J by 5 bases, with 7 bases of the junction left unmatched. The CDR3 here is CATHRGGTGELFF. In nucleotides, the CDR3 is TGTGCCACCCACAGGGGCGGGACCGGGGAGCTGTTTTTT. The full variable domain, its missing parts supplied by reference TRBV19 and TRBJ2-2, is DGGITQSPKYLFRKEGQNVTLSCEQNLNHDAMYWYRQDPGQGLRLIYYSQIVNDFQKGDIAEGYSVSREKKESFPLTVTSAQKNPTAFYLCATHRGGTGELFFGEGSRLTVL.